Listed here are 16 T cell receptor beta chains from one sample, sequenced in a study of beta chain features in type 1 diabetes. Study-wide results and limits: TCRB CDR3s from Type 1 diabetes patients were moderately but significantly shorter in all four CD4+ subsets.

No antigen is known for these receptors. cDNA synthesis used the whole RNA isolate, giving expressed TCRB sequences. Clones were read by immunoSEQ multiplex PCR, and TCRdb kept only the in-frame ones, dropping some. The sample consists of 600,000 or so clones, 9.5% to 15% of them appearing once. Sequences were obtained from naive CD4+ T cells from blood. The receptors were gathered from a young man with type 1 diabetes.

The V gene is TRBV5-1, the J gene TRBJ2-1, with TRBD2 matching over 9 bases. The trim removed 0 bases at V and 4 bases at J, leaving 2 bases unmatched. CDR3 length equals 15 residues. The germline V gene has CDR1 SGHRS and CDR2 YFSETQ. The CDR3 here is CASSLESGGYNEQFF. CDR3 nucleotide sequence: TGCGCCAGCAGCTTGGAAAGCGGGGGGTACAATGAGCAGTTCTTC.

The V and J genes are TRBV2 and TRBJ2-5, with D maybe TRBD2 (5 bases). The length of the CDR3 is 17 residues. Germline CDR1 SNHLY, CDR2 FYNNEI. Trimming stripped 0 bases from V and 5 bases from J, with 19 bases between. CDR3 sequence: CASSEARGGRGRETQYF. The CDR3, as DNA: TGTGCCAGCAGTGAAGCGCGAGGAGGCCGCGGGCGGGAGACCCAGTACTTC.

This chain uses TRBV7-9 with TRBJ1-2; TRBD1 is a possible D gene (5 bases). Trimming pared 2 bases from V and 8 bases from J, leaving 18 bases between. CDR3 length: 15 residues. Germline V gene sequence: CDR1 SEHNR, CDR2 FQNEAQ (reference sequence). CDR3 DNA: TGTGCCAGCAGCTTAATAGGGGTGGAGACGAAGGGCTACACCTTC. It specifies CASSLIGVETKGYTF. Drawing the rest from reference TRBV7-9 and TRBJ1-2, the complete variable domain is DTGVSQNPRHKITKRGQNVTFRCDPISEHNRLYWYRQTLGQGPEFLTYFQNEAQLEKSRLLSDRFSAERPKGSFSTLEIQRTEQGDSAMYLCASSLIGVETKGYTFGSGTRLTVV.

Regarding this clone: A read error may account for a junction end that differs from germline. This chain joins TRBV9 and TRBJ1-1; no firm D call. Per the germline V gene, CDR1 is SGDLS and CDR2 is YYNGEE. The CDR3 covers 13 residues. For the CDR3, the DNA is TGTGCCGGCAGCACCGAAGGACACACTGAAGCTTTCTTT. It is translated as CAGSTEGHTEAFF.

The chain joins TRBV30 to TRBJ2-7; tentative D call: TRBD1 (5 bases). CDR1 GTSNPN and CDR2 SVGIG come from the germline V gene (reference sequence). The CDR3 extends over 15 amino acids. V lost 4 bases to trimming and J lost 2 bases, with 18 bases between them. The CDR3 nucleotides are TGTGCCTGGAATATGGGGCCGCAAGGAGCCTACGAGCAGTACTTC. This translates into CAWNMGPQGAYEQYF.

This clone has a handful of counts. The chain combines TRBV6-6 with TRBJ1-2; D is uncertain. CDR1 and CDR2 from the germline V gene are MNHNY and SVGAGI (reference sequence). The CDR3 runs to 13 residues. V gave up 7 bases and J gave up 0 bases, with 9 bases separating them. CDR3 bases: TGTGCCAGCATACCGAATTCTAACTATGGCTACACCTTC. Protein sequence: CASIPNSNYGYTF.

This clone was seen a handful of times. The chain joins TRBV10-3 to TRBJ2-7; D gene ambiguous. V dropped 2 bases and J dropped 3 bases, with 8 bases sitting between them. CDR3 length: 13 amino acids. Germline assignment: CDR1 ENHRY and CDR2 SYGVKD. CDR3 bases: TGTGCCATCAGTGAGCCAAACTTCTACGAGCAGTACTTC. Translating gives CAISEPNFYEQYF.

This clone has more than one count but fewer than ten. The same CDR3 can be traced to other DNA sequences in this sample. This chain links TRBV7-2 with TRBJ1-5; no reliable D call. Germline V lookup: CDR1 SGHTA, CDR2 FQGNSA. The CDR3 has 14 residues. V was pared by 0 bases and J by 1 base, with 4 bases between. The CDR3: CASSLAGSNQPQHF. In nucleotides, the CDR3 is TGTGCCAGCAGCTTAGCAGGGAGCAATCAGCCCCAGCATTTT.

The V call is TRBV9, the J call TRBJ2-6, with a weak D call TRBD2 (6 bases). This CDR3 comprises 15 residues. Germline CDR1 reads SGDLS; CDR2 reads YYNGEE. Trimming took 4 bases from V and 1 from J, leaving 9 bases between them. Written as DNA, the CDR3 is TGTGCCAGCAGCACGGGAGCTTCTGGGGCCAACGTCCTGACTTTC. Amino acid sequence: CASSTGASGANVLTF.

This clone has more than one count but fewer than ten. This CDR3 is also generated by other DNA sequences in the sample. The chain combines TRBV7-2 with TRBJ2-3; D perhaps matches TRBD2 (6 bases). The CDR3 runs to 15 residues. Trimming shortened V by 1 base and J by 1 base, and 9 bases separated the two germline ends. Looked up from germline, CDR1 is SGHTA and CDR2 is FQGNSA. This CDR3 is CASSLEGGGTDTQYF. The DNA for the CDR3 is TGTGCCAGCAGCTTAGAGGGCGGGGGCACAGATACGCAGTATTTT.

This clone has more than one count but fewer than ten. CDR3 region: CASSFRQLGVGTEAFF. For the CDR3, the DNA is TGCGCCAGCAGCTTCAGACAGTTAGGTGTTGGCACTGAAGCTTTCTTT. V and J are TRBV5-1 and TRBJ1-1, with D tentatively TRBD1 (5 bases). The germline V gene encodes CDR1 SGHRS and CDR2 YFSETQ. CDR3 size: 16 residues. Deletions cut 2 bases from V and 4 bases from J, with 18 bases between.

This clone was seen just once. The rearrangement uses TRBV2 and TRBJ1-6; D possibly corresponds to TRBD1 (5 bases). The length of the CDR3 is 13 residues. Germline CDR1 reads SNHLY; CDR2 reads FYNNEI. With 8 bases removed from V and 6 bases from J, the gap between germline ends came to 11 bases. The CDR3 is CASRGETNSPLHF. The CDR3 bases are TGTGCCAGCCGGGGCGAAACTAATTCACCCCTCCACTTT. The entire variable domain, with the rest obtained from reference TRBV2 and TRBJ1-6, is as follows: EPEVTQTPSHQVTQMGQEVILRCVPISNHLYFYWYRQILGQKVEFLVSFYNNEISEKSEIFDDQFSVERPDGSNFTLKIRSTKLEDSAMYFCASRGETNSPLHFGNGTRLTVT.

This clone was picked up a small number of times. The CDR3 nucleotides are TGCGCCAGCAGTTATGATGAGAGCTCTGGAAACACCATATATTTT. The encoded protein is CASSYDESSGNTIYF. The genes are TRBV5-1 and TRBJ1-3; D uncertain. Trimming took 5 bases from V and 0 from J, leaving 12 bases between them. The CDR3 has 15 amino acids. The germline V gene has CDR1 SGHRS and CDR2 YFSETQ.

As to this clone: At the DNA level, this CDR3 is encoded by other sequences in the same sample as well. The gene calls are TRBV2 and TRBJ2-3; no firm D call. The V end was cut by 4 bases, the J end by 2 bases, with 7 bases between. CDR1 and CDR2 from the germline V gene are SNHLY and FYNNEI. The CDR3 length is 13 residues. The CDR3 nucleotides read TGTGCCAGCAGTGGGCTAGTCACAGATACGCAGTATTTT. Its protein is CASSGLVTDTQYF.

This clone has more than one count but fewer than ten. V and J are TRBV19 and TRBJ2-7; no definite D call. The ends were cut back, 3 bases at V and 6 bases at J, with 9 bases in the middle. The CDR3 is 12 amino acids. Per the germline V gene, CDR1 is LNHDA and CDR2 is SQIVND (reference sequence). CDR3 protein: CASSIGVGEQYF. CDR3 DNA: TGTGCCAGTAGTATTGGAGTCGGCGAGCAGTACTTC.

This clone has more than one count but fewer than ten. The V gene is TRBV18, the J gene TRBJ2-4; 9 bases align to TRBD1. Trimming cost V 3 bases and J 3 bases; bases outside gene matches: 6. Germline V lookup: CDR1 KGHSH, CDR2 LQKENI. CDR3 length: 16 residues. The CDR3 region is CASSPQQDRGKNIQYF. The CDR3 nucleotides are TGTGCCAGCTCACCTCAACAGGACAGGGGCAAAAACATTCAGTACTTC.